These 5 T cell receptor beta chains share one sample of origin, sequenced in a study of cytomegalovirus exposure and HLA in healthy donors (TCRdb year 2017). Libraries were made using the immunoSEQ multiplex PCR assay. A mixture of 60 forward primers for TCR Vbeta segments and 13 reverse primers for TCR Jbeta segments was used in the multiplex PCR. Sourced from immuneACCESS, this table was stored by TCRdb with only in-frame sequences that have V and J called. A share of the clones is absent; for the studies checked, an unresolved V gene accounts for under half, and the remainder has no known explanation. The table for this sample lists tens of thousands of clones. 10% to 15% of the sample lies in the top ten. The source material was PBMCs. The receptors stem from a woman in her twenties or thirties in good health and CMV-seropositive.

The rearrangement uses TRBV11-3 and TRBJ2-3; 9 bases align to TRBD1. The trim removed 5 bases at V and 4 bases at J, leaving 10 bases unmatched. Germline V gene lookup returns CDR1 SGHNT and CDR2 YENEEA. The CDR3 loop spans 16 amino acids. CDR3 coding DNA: TGTGCCAGCAGCCGTCTGGGACAGGGTTTCCCAGATACGCAGTATTTT. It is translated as CASSRLGQGFPDTQYF.

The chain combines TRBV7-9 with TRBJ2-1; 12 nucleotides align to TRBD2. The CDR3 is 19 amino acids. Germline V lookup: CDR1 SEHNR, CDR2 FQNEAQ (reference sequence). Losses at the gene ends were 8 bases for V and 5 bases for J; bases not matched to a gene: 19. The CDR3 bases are TGTGCCAGCCGGCCTAGCGGGGGGGCTAGGTTTGACCCGGACAATGAGCAGTTCTTC. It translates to CASRPSGGARFDPDNEQFF.

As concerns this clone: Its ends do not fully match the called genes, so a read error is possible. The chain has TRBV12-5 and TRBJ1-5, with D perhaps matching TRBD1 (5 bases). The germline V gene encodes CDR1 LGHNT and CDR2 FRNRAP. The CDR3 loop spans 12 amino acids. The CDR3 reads CASKQDHQHQHF. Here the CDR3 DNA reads TGTGCTAGTAAACAGGACCATCAGCACCAGCATTTT.

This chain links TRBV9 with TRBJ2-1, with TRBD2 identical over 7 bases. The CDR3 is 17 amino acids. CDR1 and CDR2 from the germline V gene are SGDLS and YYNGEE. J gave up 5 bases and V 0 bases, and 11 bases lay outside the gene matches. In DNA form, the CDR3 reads TGTGCCAGCAGCGTAGCGCCGGGGACTACCCGCGACAATGAGCAGTTCTTC. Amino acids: CASSVAPGTTRDNEQFF. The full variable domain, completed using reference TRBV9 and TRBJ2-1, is DSGVTQTPKHLITATGQRVTLRCSPRSGDLSVYWYQQSLDQGLQFLIQYYNGEERAKGNILERFSAQQFPDLHSELNLSSLELGDSALYFCASSVAPGTTRDNEQFFGPGTRLTVL.

CDR3 DNA: TGCGCCAGCAGCCCGAACCAGCGCGAGCAGTACTTC. Its translation is CASSPNQREQYF. The chain carries TRBV5-1 and TRBJ2-7; D uncertain. V was pared by 4 bases and J by 6 bases, with 11 bases between. The CDR3 runs to 12 residues. The V gene's germline CDR1 is SGHRS and CDR2 YFSETQ.